Below are 25 T cell receptor beta chains sequenced from a single sample in a study of identical twins. One entry per CDR3 protein results from TCRdb running MiXCR on the 5' RACE reads. The sample records 500,000 to 650,000 distinct CDR3 sequences, just over 7% being singletons. These records were also assigned to another study, of yellow fever vaccine responses in identical twins.

Sequencing was done on a sample of PBMCs. The source of these receptors is a woman aged 18-30 years in good health.

This clonotype was observed at least ten times. This chain connects TRBV4-1 to TRBJ2-1; D gene ambiguous. CDR3 length: 17 amino acids. Germline-derived CDR1 and CDR2 are MGHRA and YSYEKL. V was cut by 1 base and J by 5 bases, with 18 bases left in between. The CDR3 region has the DNA TGCGCCAGCAGCCAAGCGGTAACAGTCTCCTTGCACAATGAGCAGTTCTTC. Protein: CASSQAVTVSLHNEQFF.

This clonotype was observed many times. This sequence joins TRBV7-8 and TRBJ2-2, with 7 bases that match TRBD2. The CDR3 is 16 residues long. CDR1 and CDR2 (germline): SGHVS, FQNEAQ. The V gene end was trimmed by 0 bases and the J gene end by 5 bases; junction bases not matched to a gene: 6. CDR3 sequence: CASSLAGGPKTGELFF. As DNA, the CDR3 is TGTGCCAGCAGCTTAGCGGGAGGGCCTAAGACCGGGGAGCTGTTTTTT.

This clonotype was seen only a few times. The chain employs TRBV7-2 and TRBJ2-6; D call uncertain. Trimming left V 0 bases short and J 2 bases short, with 5 bases between. This CDR3 comprises 15 residues. Looked up from germline, CDR1 is SGHTA and CDR2 is FQGNSA. This CDR3 is CASSLAWPGANVLTF. The DNA of the CDR3 is TGTGCCAGCAGCTTAGCATGGCCTGGGGCCAACGTCCTGACTTTC.

This clonotype was counted ten times or more. V usage is TRBV5-1 and J usage is TRBJ2-1, with a possible D match to TRBD2 (6 bases). Trimming left V 4 bases short and J 2 bases short, with 13 bases between. Germline V gene data show CDR1 as SGHRS and CDR2 as YFSETQ. CDR3 length: 15 residues. The CDR3 sequence is CASSLNGGTYNEQFF. The CDR3 region has the DNA TGCGCCAGCAGCCTGAATGGGGGGACCTACAATGAGCAGTTCTTC.

This clonotype was recorded a few times. This chain joins TRBV7-9 and TRBJ2-1, with D tentatively TRBD2 (6 bases). The CDR3 length is 17 residues. The V gene's germline CDR1 is SEHNR and CDR2 FQNEAQ (reference sequence). The ends were cut back, 0 bases at V and 3 bases at J, with 15 bases in the middle. The CDR3 loop reads CASSLALVAAHYNEQFF. The CDR3 nucleotides read TGTGCCAGCAGCTTAGCTTTGGTAGCGGCACACTACAATGAGCAGTTCTTC.

Ten or more counts support this clonotype. The chain combines TRBV5-1 with TRBJ1-1; 8 positions match TRBD1. Germline CDR1 SGHRS, CDR2 YFSETQ. After removal of 4 bases from V and 5 bases from J, the junction contained 19 bases not matched to a gene. The CDR3 consists of 18 residues. CDR3 coding DNA: TGCGCCAGCAGCACCCATCCCATGGGAGACAGGGGAGGAACTGAAGCTTTCTTT. Its translation is CASSTHPMGDRGGTEAFF.

This clonotype was seen more than once but under ten times. The rearrangement links TRBV20-1 to TRBJ2-2, with a weak D call TRBD2 (6 bases). Trimming shortened V by 6 bases and J by 3 bases, and 14 bases separated the two germline ends. CDR1 is DFQATT, CDR2 SNEGSKA, per germline (reference sequence). CDR3 length: 14 residues. The CDR3 spells CSAGDGEDTGELFF. CDR3 nucleotides: TGCAGTGCCGGCGATGGGGAGGACACCGGGGAGCTGTTTTTT.

The chain combines TRBV19 with TRBJ2-7; TRBD2 is a possible D gene (6 bases). Trimming took off 5 bases at V and 6 bases at J, with 14 bases between the two ends. CDR1 and CDR2 from the germline V gene are LNHDA and SQIVND (reference sequence). The CDR3 sequence is 13 residues long. CDR3 sequence (DNA): TGTGCCAGTAGTTCCTCGGGGAGGACCGAGCAGTACTTC. Its protein is CASSSSGRTEQYF.

This clonotype was seen more than once but under ten times. The V call is TRBV7-8, the J call TRBJ1-2, with 7 bases fitting TRBD1. In germline, CDR1 is SGHVS, CDR2 FQNEAQ. J lost 2 bases, V lost 1 base, and 7 bases had no gene match. This CDR3 has 16 residues. CDR3 amino acids: CASSLGPTGKNYGYTF. DNA of the CDR3: TGTGCCAGCAGCTTAGGCCCGACAGGGAAGAACTATGGCTACACCTTC.

This clonotype was detected only a few times. The chain carries TRBV20-1 and TRBJ2-5; D is possibly TRBD2 (6 bases). The V end lost 3 bases, the J end lost 4 bases, and 12 bases lay between the germline ends. This CDR3 is built from 13 residues. Germline loops: CDR1 DFQATT, CDR2 SNEGSKA (reference sequence). The CDR3 is CSASGSWGETQYF. The CDR3 region has the DNA TGCAGTGCTAGCGGGAGCTGGGGAGAGACCCAGTACTTC.

The genes are TRBV20-1 and TRBJ2-3, with D maybe TRBD2 (5 bases). This CDR3 has 15 residues. Germline CDR1 reads DFQATT; CDR2 reads SNEGSKA (reference sequence). V lost 0 bases and J 2 bases, leaving 12 bases between the germline ends. The CDR3 DNA sequence: TGCAGTGCTAGAGATTTTAGCGCCCCCACAGATACGCAGTATTTT. Translation: CSARDFSAPTDTQYF.

In this sample, this clonotype turned up a few times. The rearrangement uses TRBV5-4 and TRBJ2-3; D might be TRBD1 (6 bases). Between the trimmed V and J ends, which lost 1 base and 3 bases, there was a span of 15 bases. Germline values: CDR1 SGHNT, CDR2 YYREEE (reference sequence). This CDR3 spans 16 amino acids. The CDR3 here is CASSLSYRELTDTQYF. Written as DNA, the CDR3 is TGTGCCAGCAGCTTGAGTTACAGGGAGTTGACAGATACGCAGTATTTT.

This clonotype came up a few times. The chain uses TRBV5-4 and TRBJ2-7; 8 nucleotides agree with TRBD1. CDR3 size: 17 residues. The germline V gene has CDR1 SGHNT and CDR2 YYREEE (reference sequence). V shed 0 bases and J 5 bases; nucleotides not matched to a gene: 13. The CDR3 protein is CASSLGALDRGSNEQYF. For the CDR3, the DNA is TGTGCCAGCAGCTTGGGGGCCCTCGACAGGGGTTCCAACGAGCAGTACTTC. The complete variable domain, with remaining parts taken from reference TRBV5-4 and TRBJ2-7, reads ETGVTQSPTHLIKTRGQQVTLRCSSQSGHNTVSWYQQALGQGPQFIFQYYREEENGRGNFPPRFSGLQFPNYSSELNVNALELDDSALYLCASSLGALDRGSNEQYFGPGTRLTVT.

CDR3 sequence reads: CASSLYREGGETQYF. In DNA form, the CDR3 reads TGTGCCAGCAGCCTCTACCGGGAAGGCGGGGAGACCCAGTACTTC. The chain is built from TRBV9 and TRBJ2-5; perhaps TRBD2 as D (5 bases). The CDR3 sequence is 15 residues long. V was trimmed by 4 bases and J by 5 bases, leaving 18 bases between them. CDR1 is SGDLS, CDR2 YYNGEE, per germline.

This clonotype showed up many times. This sequence joins TRBV6-1 and TRBJ1-5; weak D call: TRBD1 (6 bases). CDR3 length equals 14 residues. Germline V gives CDR1 MNHNS, CDR2 SASEGT. V was pared by 6 bases and J by 7 bases, with 16 bases between. The CDR3 bases are TGTGCCAGCAGAAGACAGGACCAGGGACAGCCCCAGCATTTT. It translates to CASRRQDQGQPQHF.

The CDR3 sequence: CASSQTSGGDNEQFF. CDR3 nucleotide sequence: TGTGCCAGCAGCCAAACTAGCGGGGGGGACAATGAGCAGTTCTTC. The V and J genes are TRBV3-1 and TRBJ2-1; TRBD2 matches at 13 bases. CDR3 length: 15 residues. Per the germline V gene, CDR1 is LGHDT and CDR2 is YNNKEL (reference sequence). V lost 2 bases, J lost 5 bases, and 0 bases stayed unmatched.

This clonotype was seen repeatedly, ten times or more. The gene calls are TRBV7-8 and TRBJ2-1; TRBD1 is a possible D gene (8 bases). This CDR3 contains 18 residues. V lost 4 bases to trimming and J lost 2 bases, with 21 bases between them. Germline CDR1 reads SGHVS; CDR2 reads FQNEAQ. The CDR3 DNA reads TGTGCCAGCAGCTCAGGGGGCGGGGGAGGCATCGCCTACAATGAGCAGTTCTTC. Its protein product is CASSSGGGGGIAYNEQFF.

This clonotype was counted ten times or more. The V gene is TRBV27, the J gene TRBJ1-2, with TRBD1 matching 8 bases. Germline V gene sequence: CDR1 MNHEY, CDR2 SMNVEV (reference sequence). J gave up 8 bases and V 5 bases, and 25 bases lay outside the gene matches. CDR3 length: 19 residues. For the CDR3, the DNA is TGTGCCAGCAGTCTCATCCGGCAGGGGGCGAGGCCCCTAACTACCGGCTACACCTTC. The encoded protein is CASSLIRQGARPLTTGYTF.

This chain connects TRBV20-1 to TRBJ2-7, with 13 bases matching TRBD2. Germline-derived CDR1 and CDR2 are DFQATT and SNEGSKA (reference sequence). Trimming cost V 3 bases and J 5 bases; bases outside gene matches: 4. CDR3 size: 14 residues. Here the CDR3 reads CSARGTSGNDEQYF. The CDR3 nucleotides read TGCAGTGCTAGGGGGACTAGCGGGAACGACGAGCAGTACTTC.

The J gene is TRBJ2-7, the V gene TRBV11-1; 12 bases map to TRBD2. The CDR3 extends over 18 amino acids. Germline V gene data show CDR1 as SGHAT and CDR2 as FQDESV (reference sequence). J gave up 0 bases and V 5 bases, and 11 bases lay outside the gene matches. CDR3 coding DNA: TGTGCCAGCAGCCCATCCCAAGGACTAGCGGGAAACTCCTACGAGCAGTACTTC. Protein: CASSPSQGLAGNSYEQYF.

CDR3 in DNA: TGTGCCAGCAGTGAAGCGCTAACCGGGACAGGGTATGACGAGCAGTACTTC. It specifies CASSEALTGTGYDEQYF. J is TRBJ2-7 and V is TRBV2; 9 positions agree with TRBD1. This CDR3 is built from 17 residues. V was pared by 0 bases and J by 5 bases, with 11 bases of the junction left unmatched. CDR1 and CDR2 from the germline V gene are SNHLY and FYNNEI.

This clonotype was seen a handful of times. The CDR3 bases are TGTGCCAGCAGCTCACCTAGCGGGATTACTAATGAGCAGTTCTTC. Protein product: CASSSPSGITNEQFF. The J gene is TRBJ2-1, the V gene TRBV5-4; 9 bases are a match to TRBD2. Germline V gives CDR1 SGHNT, CDR2 YYREEE (reference sequence). V lost 3 bases, J lost 7 bases, and 8 bases stayed unmatched. CDR3 length: 15 amino acids.

CDR3: CASSNRVDTQYF. The CDR3 DNA reads as TGTGCCAGCAGTAACAGGGTGGATACGCAGTATTTT. This chain links TRBV6-2 or TRBV6-3 with TRBJ2-3; D perhaps matches TRBD1 (6 bases). The CDR3 spans 12 residues. The V end lost 5 bases, the J end lost 6 bases, and 9 bases lay between the germline ends. CDR1 MNHEY and CDR2 SVGEGT come from the germline V gene.

The chain couples TRBV12-3 or TRBV12-4 to TRBJ2-1; TRBD2 matches 12 bases. The CDR3 spans 21 residues. After removal of 1 base from V and 1 base from J, the junction contained 14 bases not matched to a gene. The CDR3 loop is CASSLDQLAGGPPRSYNEQFF. The CDR3 DNA is TGTGCCAGCAGTTTAGATCAACTAGCGGGAGGACCTCCGAGATCCTACAATGAGCAGTTCTTC.

The chain links TRBV11-2 to TRBJ2-1; 10 bases map to TRBD1. CDR1 SGHAT and CDR2 FQNNGV come from the germline V gene. CDR3 size: 14 residues. The V segment lost 5 bases and the J segment 12 bases; nucleotides outside the gene matches: 10. The CDR3 region is CASSPLGDRGRQFF. The CDR3, as DNA: TGTGCCAGCAGCCCATTGGGGGACAGGGGCCGGCAGTTCTTC. Full variable domain (remainder filled in from reference TRBV11-2 and TRBJ2-1): EAGVAQSPRYKIIEKRQSVAFWCNPISGHATLYWYQQILGQGPKLLIQFQNNGVVDDSQLPKDRFSAERLKGVDSTLKIQPAKLEDSAVYLCASSPLGDRGRQFFGPGTRLTVL.